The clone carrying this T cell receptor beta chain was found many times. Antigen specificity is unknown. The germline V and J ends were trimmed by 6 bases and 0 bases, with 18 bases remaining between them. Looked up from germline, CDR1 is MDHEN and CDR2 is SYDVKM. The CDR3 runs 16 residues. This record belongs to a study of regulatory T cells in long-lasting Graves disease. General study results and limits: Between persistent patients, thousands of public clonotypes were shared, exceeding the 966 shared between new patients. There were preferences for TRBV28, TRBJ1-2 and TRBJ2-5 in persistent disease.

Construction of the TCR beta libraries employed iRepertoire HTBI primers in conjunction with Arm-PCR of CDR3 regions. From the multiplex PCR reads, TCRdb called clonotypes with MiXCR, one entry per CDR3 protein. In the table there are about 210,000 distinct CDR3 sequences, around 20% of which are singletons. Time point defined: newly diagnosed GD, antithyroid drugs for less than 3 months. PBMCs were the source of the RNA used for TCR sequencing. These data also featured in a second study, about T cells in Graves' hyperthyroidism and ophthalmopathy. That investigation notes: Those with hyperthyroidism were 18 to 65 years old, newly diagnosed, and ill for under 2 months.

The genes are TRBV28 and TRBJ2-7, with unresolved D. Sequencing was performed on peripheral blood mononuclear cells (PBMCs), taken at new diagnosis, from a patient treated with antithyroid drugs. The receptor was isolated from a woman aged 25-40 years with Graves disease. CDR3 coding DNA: TGTGCCAGCAGCCTCCATCTCAGCCAAAGCTCCTACGAGCAGTACTTC. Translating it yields CASSLHLSQSSYEQYF.